This TCR beta chain was sequenced in a study of spatial heterogeneity in lung cancer. Looking at the study overall: Every unique TCR and UMI combination, on average, appeared more than ten times in raw reads.

Study results and caveats: Resection saw ubiquitous expanded tumor TCRs appear in blood more than follow-up did.

Time point here: sample taken at primary tumor resection. From tumor, nontumor lung or frozen PBMC, whole RNA was taken unsorted for sequencing. This CDR3 has 16 residues. The germline V gene encodes CDR1 KGHDR and CDR2 SFDVKD. V was pared by 3 bases and J by 1 base, with 14 bases between. This clonotype was observed a handful of times. The antigen remains unidentified. Every TCR cDNA molecule bore a unique molecular identifier. TCRdb fed the 5' RACE reads into MiXCR, producing one record per CDR3 protein. The sample consists of tens of thousands of distinct CDR3 sequences, approximately 8.6% of them appearing once.

The rearrangement links TRBV24-1 to TRBJ1-1; D is unresolved. This clonotype was obtained from a male donor with early-stage non-small cell lung cancer. The sample here was PBMCs, taken at surgery. Written as DNA, the CDR3 is TGTGCCACCAGTGATCCTATCTCCCTAACGAACACTGAAGCTTTCTTT. Translation: CATSDPISLTNTEAFF.